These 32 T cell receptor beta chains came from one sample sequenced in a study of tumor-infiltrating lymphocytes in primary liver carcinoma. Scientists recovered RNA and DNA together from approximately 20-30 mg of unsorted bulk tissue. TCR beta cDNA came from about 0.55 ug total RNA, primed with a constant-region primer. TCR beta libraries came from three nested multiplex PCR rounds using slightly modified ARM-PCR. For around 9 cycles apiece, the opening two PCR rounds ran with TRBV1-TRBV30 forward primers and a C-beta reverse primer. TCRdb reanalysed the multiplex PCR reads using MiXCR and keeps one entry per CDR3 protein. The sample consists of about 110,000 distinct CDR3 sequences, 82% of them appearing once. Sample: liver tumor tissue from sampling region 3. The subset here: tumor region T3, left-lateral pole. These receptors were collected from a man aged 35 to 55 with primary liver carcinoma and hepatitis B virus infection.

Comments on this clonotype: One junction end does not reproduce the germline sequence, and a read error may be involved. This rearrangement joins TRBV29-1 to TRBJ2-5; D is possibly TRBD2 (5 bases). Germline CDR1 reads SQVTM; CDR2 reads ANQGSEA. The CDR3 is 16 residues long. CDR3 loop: CSVKPGELVLEETQHF. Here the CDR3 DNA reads TGCAGCGTTAAACCCGGAGAACTAGTTCTGGAAGAGACCCAGCACTTC.

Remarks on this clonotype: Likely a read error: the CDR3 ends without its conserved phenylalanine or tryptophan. CDR3 residues: CASKGTGGTDTQYI. The CDR3 DNA reads as TGTGCCAGCAAAGGGACAGGGGGCACAGATACCCAGTATATT. The rearrangement uses TRBV6-5 and TRBJ2-3; 12 bases map to TRBD1. The CDR3 has 14 amino acids. Germline V gene sequence: CDR1 MNHEY, CDR2 SVGAGI.

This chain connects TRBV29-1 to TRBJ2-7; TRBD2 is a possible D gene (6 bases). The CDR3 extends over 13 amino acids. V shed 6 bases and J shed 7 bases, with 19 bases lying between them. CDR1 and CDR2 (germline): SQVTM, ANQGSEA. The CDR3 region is CSVSGTWRGEQYF. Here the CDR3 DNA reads TGCAGCGTATCCGGTACGTGGAGGGGAGAGCAGTACTTC.

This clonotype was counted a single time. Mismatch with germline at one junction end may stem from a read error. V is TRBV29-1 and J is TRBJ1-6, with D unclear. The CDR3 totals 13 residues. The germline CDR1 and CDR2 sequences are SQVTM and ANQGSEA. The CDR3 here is CSASETRNSSLHF. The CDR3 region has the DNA TGCAGCGCTTCGGAGACCAGAAATTCATCCCTCCACTTT.

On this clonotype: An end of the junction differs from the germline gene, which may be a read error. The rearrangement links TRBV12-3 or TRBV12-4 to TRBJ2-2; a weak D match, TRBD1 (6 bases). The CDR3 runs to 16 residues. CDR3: CASNSGQGRSVGELFF. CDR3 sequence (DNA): TGTGCCAGCAATTCAGGGCAGGGGAGATCGGTCGGGGAGCTGTTTTTC.

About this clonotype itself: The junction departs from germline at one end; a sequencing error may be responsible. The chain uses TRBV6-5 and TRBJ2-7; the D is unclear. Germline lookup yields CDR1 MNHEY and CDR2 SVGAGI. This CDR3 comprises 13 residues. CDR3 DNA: TGTGCCAGCAGTTACGGCACCTCCCATGAGCAGTATTTC. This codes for CASSYGTSHEQYF.

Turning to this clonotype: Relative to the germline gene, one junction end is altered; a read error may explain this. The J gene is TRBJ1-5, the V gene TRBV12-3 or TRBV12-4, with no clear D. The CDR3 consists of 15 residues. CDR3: CVSSLNRGSNQPQHF. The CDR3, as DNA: TGTGTCAGCAGTTTAAATCGGGGTAGCAATCAGCCGCAGCATTTT.

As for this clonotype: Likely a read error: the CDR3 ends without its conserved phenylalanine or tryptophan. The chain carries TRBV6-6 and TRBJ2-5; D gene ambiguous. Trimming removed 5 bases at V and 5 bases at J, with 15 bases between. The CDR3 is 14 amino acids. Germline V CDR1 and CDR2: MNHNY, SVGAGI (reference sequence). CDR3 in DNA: TGTGCCAGCAGTCATGGACGGCTACATGAGACCCAGTACCTC. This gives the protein CASSHGRLHETQYL.

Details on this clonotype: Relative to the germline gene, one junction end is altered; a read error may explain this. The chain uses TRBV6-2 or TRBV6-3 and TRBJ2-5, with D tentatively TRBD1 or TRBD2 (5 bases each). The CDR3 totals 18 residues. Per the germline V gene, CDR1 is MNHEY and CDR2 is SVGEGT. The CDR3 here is CVSNSHPRDLLCQETQYF. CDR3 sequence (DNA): TGTGTCAGCAACTCCCACCCTCGGGACCTCCTGTGCCAAGAGACCCAGTACTTC.

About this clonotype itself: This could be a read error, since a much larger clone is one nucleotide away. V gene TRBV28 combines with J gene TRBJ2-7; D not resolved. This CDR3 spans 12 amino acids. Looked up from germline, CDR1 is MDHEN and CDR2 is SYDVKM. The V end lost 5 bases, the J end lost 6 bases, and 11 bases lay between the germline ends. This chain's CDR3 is CASSQGFGEQYF. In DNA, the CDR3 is TGTGCCAGCAGTCAAGGGTTTGGCGAGCAGTACTTC.

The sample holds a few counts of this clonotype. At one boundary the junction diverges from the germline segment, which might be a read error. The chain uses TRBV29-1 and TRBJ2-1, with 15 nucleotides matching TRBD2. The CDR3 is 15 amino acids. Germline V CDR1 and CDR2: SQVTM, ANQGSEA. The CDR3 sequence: CSVGLAGGLYNEHFF. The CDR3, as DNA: TGCAGTGTTGGACTAGCGGGAGGGCTCTACAATGAGCACTTCTTC.

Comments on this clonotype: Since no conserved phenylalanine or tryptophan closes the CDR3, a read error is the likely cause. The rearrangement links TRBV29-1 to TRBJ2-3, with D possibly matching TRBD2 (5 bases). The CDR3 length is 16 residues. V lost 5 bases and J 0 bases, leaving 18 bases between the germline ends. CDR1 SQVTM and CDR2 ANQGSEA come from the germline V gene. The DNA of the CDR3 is TGCAGCGTTCTCGGTCTAACGGGGATAAGCACAGATACGCAGTATTAT. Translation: CSVLGLTGISTDTQYY.

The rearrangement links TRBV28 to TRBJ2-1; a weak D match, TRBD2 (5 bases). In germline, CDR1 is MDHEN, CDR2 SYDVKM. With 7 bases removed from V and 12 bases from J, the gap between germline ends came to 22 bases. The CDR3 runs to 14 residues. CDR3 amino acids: CASIIPQDGVGQFF. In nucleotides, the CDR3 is TGTGCCAGCATTATACCCCAGGACGGGGTCGGGCAGTTCTTC.

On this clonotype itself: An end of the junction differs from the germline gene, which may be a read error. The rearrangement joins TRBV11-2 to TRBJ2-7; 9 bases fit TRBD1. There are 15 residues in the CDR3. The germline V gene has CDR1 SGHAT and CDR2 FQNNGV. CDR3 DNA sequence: TGTGCCAGCAGCTTACGATTGACAGGGGGAAACGAGCAATACTTC. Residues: CASSLRLTGGNEQYF. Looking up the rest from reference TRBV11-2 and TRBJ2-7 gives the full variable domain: EAGVAQSPRYKIIEKRQSVAFWCNPISGHATLYWYQQILGQGPKLLIQFQNNGVVDDSQLPKDRFSAERLKGVDSTLKIQPAKLEDSAVYLCASSLRLTGGNEQYFGPGTRLTVT.

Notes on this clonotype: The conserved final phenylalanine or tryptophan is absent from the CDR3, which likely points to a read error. In nucleotides, the CDR3 is TGTGCCAGCAGCCTAAAAGGGGGACCGACGAATGAGCCCCAGCATCTT. Its translation is CASSLKGGPTNEPQHL. The chain employs TRBV11-2 and TRBJ1-5, with D possibly matching TRBD1 (6 bases). Germline V gene sequence: CDR1 SGHAT, CDR2 FQNNGV. The length of the CDR3 is 16 residues. V was pared by 5 bases and J by 8 bases, with 22 bases between.

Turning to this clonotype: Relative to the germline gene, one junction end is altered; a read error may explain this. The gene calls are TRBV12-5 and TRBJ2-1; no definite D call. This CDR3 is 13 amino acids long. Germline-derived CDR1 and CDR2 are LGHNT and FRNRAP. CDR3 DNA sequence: TGTGCTAGTGGTCCCCGTTGCTCCAATGAGCTGTTCTTC. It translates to CASGPRCSNELFF. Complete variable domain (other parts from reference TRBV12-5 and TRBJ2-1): DARVTQTPRHKVTEMGQEVTMRCQPILGHNTVFWYRQTMMQGLELLAYFRNRAPLDDSGMPKDRFSAEMPDATLATLKIQPSEPRDSAVYFCASGPRCSNELFFGPGTRLTVL.

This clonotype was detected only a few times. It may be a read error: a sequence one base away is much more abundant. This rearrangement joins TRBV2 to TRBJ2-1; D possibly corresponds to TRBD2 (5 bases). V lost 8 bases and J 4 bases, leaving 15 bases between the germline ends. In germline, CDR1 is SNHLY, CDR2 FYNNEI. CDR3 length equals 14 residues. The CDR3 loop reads CASQEGGVYNEQFF. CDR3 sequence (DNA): TGTGCCAGCCAAGAAGGAGGAGTGTACAATGAGCAGTTCTTC. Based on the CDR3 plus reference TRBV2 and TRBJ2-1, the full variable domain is EPEVTQTPSHQVTQMGQEVILRCVPISNHLYFYWYRQILGQKVEFLVSFYNNEISEKSEIFDDQFSVERPDGSNFTLKIRSTKLEDSAMYFCASQEGGVYNEQFFGPGTRLTVL.

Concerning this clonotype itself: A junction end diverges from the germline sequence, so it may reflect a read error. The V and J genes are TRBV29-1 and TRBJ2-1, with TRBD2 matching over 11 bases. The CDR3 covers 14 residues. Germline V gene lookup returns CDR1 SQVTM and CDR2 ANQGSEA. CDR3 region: CRVGTSGFPLEQFF. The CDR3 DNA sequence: TGTAGAGTGGGGACTAGCGGATTCCCTCTGGAGCAGTTCTTC.

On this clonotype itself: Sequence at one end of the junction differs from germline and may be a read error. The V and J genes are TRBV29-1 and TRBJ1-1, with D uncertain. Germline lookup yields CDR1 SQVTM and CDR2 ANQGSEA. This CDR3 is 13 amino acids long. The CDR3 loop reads CNVLRTSGSEAFF. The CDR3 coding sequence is TGCAACGTTTTAAGGACCTCAGGCTCCGAAGCTTTCTTC.

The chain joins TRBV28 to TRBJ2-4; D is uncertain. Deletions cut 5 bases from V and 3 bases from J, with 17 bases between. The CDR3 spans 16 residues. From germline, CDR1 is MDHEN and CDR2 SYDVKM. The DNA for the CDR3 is TGTGCCAGCAGTACATATCGGGCCAAGGTCAAAAACATTCAGTACTTC. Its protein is CASSTYRAKVKNIQYF.

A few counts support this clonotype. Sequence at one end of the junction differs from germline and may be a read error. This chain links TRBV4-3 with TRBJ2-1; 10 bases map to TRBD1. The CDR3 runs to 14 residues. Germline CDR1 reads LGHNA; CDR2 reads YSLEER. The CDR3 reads CASNLDRGGNEQFF. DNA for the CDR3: TGCGCCAGCAACCTGGACAGGGGGGGGAATGAGCAGTTTTTC.

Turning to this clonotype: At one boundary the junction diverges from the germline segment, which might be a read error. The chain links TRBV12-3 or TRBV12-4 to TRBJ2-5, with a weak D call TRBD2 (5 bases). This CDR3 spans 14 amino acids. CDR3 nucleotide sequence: TGTGCCAGCTGTTCAGAGCGTATCGGGGAGACACAGTACTTC. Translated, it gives CASCSERIGETQYF.

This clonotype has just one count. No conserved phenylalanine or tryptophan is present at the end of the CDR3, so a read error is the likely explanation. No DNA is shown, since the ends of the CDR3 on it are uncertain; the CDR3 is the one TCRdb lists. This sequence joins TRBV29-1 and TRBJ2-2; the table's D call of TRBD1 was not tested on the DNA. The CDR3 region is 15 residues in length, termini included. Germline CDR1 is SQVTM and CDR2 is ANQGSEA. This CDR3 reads CSVAGSVGRTGELLL.

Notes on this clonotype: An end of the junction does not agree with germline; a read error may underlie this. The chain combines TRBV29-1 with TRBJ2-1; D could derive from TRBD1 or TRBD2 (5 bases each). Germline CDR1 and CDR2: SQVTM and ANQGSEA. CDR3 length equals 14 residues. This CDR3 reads CSVCAGTAQDEQFF. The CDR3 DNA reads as TGCAGCGTTTGTGCAGGGACCGCACAAGATGAACAGTTCTTC.

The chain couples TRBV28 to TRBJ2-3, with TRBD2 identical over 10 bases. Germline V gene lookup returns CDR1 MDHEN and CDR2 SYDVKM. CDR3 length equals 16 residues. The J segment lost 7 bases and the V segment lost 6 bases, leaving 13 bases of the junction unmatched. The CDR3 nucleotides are TGTGCCAGCAGCCTAGGAGCGGGAGGGAAAGGGTATACGCAGTATTTT. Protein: CASSLGAGGKGYTQYF.

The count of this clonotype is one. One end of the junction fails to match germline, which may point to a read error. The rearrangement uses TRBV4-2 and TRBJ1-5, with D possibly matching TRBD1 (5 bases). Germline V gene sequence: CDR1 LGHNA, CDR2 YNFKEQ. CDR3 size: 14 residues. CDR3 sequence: CDSGHAGGDHPQHF. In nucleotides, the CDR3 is TGTGACAGCGGCCATGCCGGGGGGGATCATCCCCAGCATTTT.

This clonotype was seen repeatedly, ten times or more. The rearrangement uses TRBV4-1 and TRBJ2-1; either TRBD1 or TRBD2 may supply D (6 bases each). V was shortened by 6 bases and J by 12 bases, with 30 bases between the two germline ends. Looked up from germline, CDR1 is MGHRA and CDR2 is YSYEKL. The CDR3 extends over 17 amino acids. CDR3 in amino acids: CASRREESGQLNSVQFF. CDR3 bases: TGCGCCAGCAGGAGGGAGGAATCAGGACAGCTTAATAGCGTGCAGTTCTTC.

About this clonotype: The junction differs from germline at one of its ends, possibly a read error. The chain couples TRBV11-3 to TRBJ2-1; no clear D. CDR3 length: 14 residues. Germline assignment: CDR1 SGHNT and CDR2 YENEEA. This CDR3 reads CAGSLGVSNNEQFF. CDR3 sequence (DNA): TGCGCCGGCAGCTTAGGCGTCTCGAACAATGAGCAGTTCTTT.

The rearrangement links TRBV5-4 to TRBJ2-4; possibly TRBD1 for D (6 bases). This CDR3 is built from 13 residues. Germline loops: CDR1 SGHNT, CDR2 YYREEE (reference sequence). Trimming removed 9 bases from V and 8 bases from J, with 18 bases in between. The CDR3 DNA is TGTGCCATTAGCTCCGGACAGAGGGACATTCAGTACTTC. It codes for CAISSGQRDIQYF.

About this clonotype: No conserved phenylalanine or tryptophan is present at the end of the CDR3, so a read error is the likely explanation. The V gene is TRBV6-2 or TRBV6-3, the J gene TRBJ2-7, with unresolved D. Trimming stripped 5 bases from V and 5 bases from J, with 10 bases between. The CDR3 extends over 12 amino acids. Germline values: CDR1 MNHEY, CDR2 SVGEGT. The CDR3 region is CASSVDRDEQYY. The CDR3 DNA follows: TGTGCCAGCAGTGTGGATCGGGACGAGCAGTACTAC.

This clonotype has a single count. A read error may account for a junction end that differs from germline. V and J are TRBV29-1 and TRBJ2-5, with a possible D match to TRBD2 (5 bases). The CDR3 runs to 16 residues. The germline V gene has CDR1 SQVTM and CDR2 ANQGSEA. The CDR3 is CCVKPGGLVLEETQYF. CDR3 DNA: TGCTGCGTTAAACCTGGAGGACTGGTTCTGGAAGAGACCCAGTACTTC.

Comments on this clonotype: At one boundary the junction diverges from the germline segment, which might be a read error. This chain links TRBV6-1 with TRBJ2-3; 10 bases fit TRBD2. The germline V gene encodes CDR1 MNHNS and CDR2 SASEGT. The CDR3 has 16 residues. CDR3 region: CASMELAGISIDTQYF. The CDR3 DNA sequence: TGTGCCAGCATGGAACTAGCGGGAATTAGCATAGATACGCAGTATTTT.